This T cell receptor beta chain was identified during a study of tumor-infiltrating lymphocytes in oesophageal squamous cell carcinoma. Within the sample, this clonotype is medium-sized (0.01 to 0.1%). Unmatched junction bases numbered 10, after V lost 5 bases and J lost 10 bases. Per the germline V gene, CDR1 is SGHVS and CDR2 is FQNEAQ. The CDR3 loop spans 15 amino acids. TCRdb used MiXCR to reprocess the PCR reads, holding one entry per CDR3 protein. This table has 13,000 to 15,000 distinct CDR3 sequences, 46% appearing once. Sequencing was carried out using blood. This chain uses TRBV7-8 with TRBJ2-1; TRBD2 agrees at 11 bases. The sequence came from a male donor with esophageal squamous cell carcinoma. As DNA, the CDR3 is TGTGCCAGCAGCCGGCTAGCGGGAGGTGGCTGGGAGCAGTTCTTC. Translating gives CASSRLAGGGWEQFF.